The present T cell receptor (beta chain) was sequenced within a study of T cells in Graves' hyperthyroidism and ophthalmopathy (dated by TCRdb to the late 2010s). Some background on the complete study: Peripheral blood was sampled at the time of initial diagnosis, prior to any treatment. To identify TCR V-J signatures that set the groups apart, the researchers used a discovery cohort of about a hundred patients, made up of around 42 with Graves' ophthalmopathy and about 60 with stable Graves' hyperthyroidism. Prospective prediction of ophthalmopathy was tested in an independent validation cohort consisting of 18 to 20 hyperthyroidism patients and approximately 16 patients who later progressed to ophthalmopathy. The 75 to 100 discovery patients were divided at random into training and test sets in a 7:3 ratio. In several Graves' hyperthyroidism patients, the study also compared T-cell repertoires from thyroid tissue with T-cell repertoires from blood. Following sampling, methimazole starting at 30 mg daily was given to hyperthyroidism patients, and high-dose intravenous methylprednisolone was given to ophthalmopathy patients. TCR Vbeta CDR3 sequencing of 120 to 150 peripheral blood samples (fewer than 45 ophthalmopathy, over 70 hyperthyroidism and approximately 17 progressor patients) is reported in the paper.

Stable Graves' hyperthyroidism was defined as the absence of progression to ophthalmopathy over 18 months of follow-up. Hyperthyroidism patients were newly diagnosed, with disease duration under 2 months, and aged 18 to 65 years. Patients with uncontrolled infections, other autoimmune diseases, pregnancy or lactation were excluded. Diagnoses relied on clinical symptoms, serum thyroxine and TRAb, thyroid ultrasound and orbital computed tomography. PBMCs were separated from 10 ml of fresh peripheral blood using Ficoll-Paque density gradient centrifugation. Total RNA was extracted with Trizol reagent, and quality was checked on an Agilent 2100 Bioanalyzer. What the research found in general, with its limitations: In validation, progression to ophthalmopathy was predicted by the model with nearly 71% sensitivity and nearly 75% specificity, a median of around 6.5 months before onset. No statistical method was used to fix the sample size in advance, and group allocation was not hidden from the investigators. In cross-validation, a model built on a 13 V-J signature told ophthalmopathy apart from stable hyperthyroidism with 85% to 90% sensitivity and about 81% specificity, and in testing the same model reached 80%/75%. Blood samples also contained most of the expanded thyroid clonotypes (frequency above 0.001), which suggests that blood repertoires may reflect thyroid immune responses.

Regarding this clonotype: What antigen it recognizes has not been identified. The sample holds no much larger clone one base away, and base qualities are not on file.

The TCR beta CDR3 regions were amplified from the RNA transcripts. The TCR CDR3 was subjected to a first round of RT-PCR using the HTBI primer set and the Qiagen OneStep RT-PCR kit. A second multiplex PCR round built the libraries, followed by size selection and purification. Paired-end sequencing of the libraries was performed with 100 bp reads on an Illumina HiSeq2000. From the authors' description of their analysis: Raw data were processed with SOAPnuke, discarding reads with adapters, uncalled bases, mean Phred below 15, or no exact constant-primer or identifier match. High-quality paired reads were merged with COPE v1.2.5, and unique nucleotide sequences were defined as clonotypes. MiTCR v1.1 was used to align the clonotypes against IMGT TRBV, TRBD and TRBJ reference segments. The analysis was restricted to V-J combinations with a frequency above 0.0001, which together covered 98% to 99.2% of the repertoires. The TCS score was defined as the ratio of F50 (clonal expansion) to E x V (chaos), calculated using BLOSUM62-based TCRdist between CDR3 peptides within each V-J. Welch's t-statistics and random forest reduced roughly 500 V-J features to roughly 13, which were used in a naive Bayes classifier (R e1071). TCRdb took the public reads, trimmed them with fastp at Q25, ran MiXCR for clone calling and kept in-frame beta chains. Each record represents a unique CDR3 protein, reported with the most common genes and DNA among its rows. TCRdb assigned the V and J calls; the authors' analysis was not used. The sample profile shows about 210,000 distinct CDR3 sequences; 15% to 20% of them were found once. In total, the top ten clones hold roughly 53% of the sample.

Taken from cysteine to phenylalanine, the CDR3 has 13 residues. Only the CDR3 DNA is retained, 39 bases long and in frame from the first base. CDR1 is given as SQVTM and CDR2 as ANQGSEA, both from the germline V gene. After removal of 8 bases from V and 5 bases from J, the junction retains 5 bases not matched to a gene. The origin of this receptor is a man aged 45-60 years with Graves' hyperthyroidism. Sequencing used blood. The chain links TRBV29-1 with TRBJ2-1; 11 bases in the middle match TRBD2. Read as DNA, the sequence is TGCAGCCCCCCGGGACTAGCGGACAATGAGCAGTTCTTC. The encoded protein is CSPPGLADNEQFF.